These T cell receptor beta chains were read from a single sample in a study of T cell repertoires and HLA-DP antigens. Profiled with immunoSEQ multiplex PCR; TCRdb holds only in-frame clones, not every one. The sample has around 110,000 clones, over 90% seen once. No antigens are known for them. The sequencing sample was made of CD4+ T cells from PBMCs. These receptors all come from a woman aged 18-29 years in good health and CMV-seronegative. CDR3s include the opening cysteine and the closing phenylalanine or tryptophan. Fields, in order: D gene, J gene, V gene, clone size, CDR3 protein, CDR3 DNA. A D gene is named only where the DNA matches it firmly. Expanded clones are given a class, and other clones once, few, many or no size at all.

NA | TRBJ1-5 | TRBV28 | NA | CASSSNWGNQPQHF | TGTGCCAGCAGTTCCAACTGGGGCAATCAGCCCCAGCATTTT
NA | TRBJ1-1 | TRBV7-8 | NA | CASSPRGGKNTEAFF | TGTGCCAGCAGCCCAAGAGGTGGGAAGAACACTGAAGCTTTCTTT
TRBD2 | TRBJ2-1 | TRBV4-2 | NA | CASSHLLAGRRNEQFF | TGTGCCAGCAGCCATCTTCTAGCGGGGAGGCGGAATGAGCAGTTCTTC
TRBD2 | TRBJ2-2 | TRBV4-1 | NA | CASSQGRLAGGRELFF | TGCGCCAGCAGCCAGGGGCGACTAGCGGGAGGTCGGGAGCTGTTTTTT
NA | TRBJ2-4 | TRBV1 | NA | CTSSQDRLSLAKNIQYF | TGCACCAGCAGCCAAGATCGCCTGTCTCTAGCCAAAAACATTCAGTACTTC
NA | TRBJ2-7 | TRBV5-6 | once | CASSLGQGGSYEQYF | TGTGCCAGCAGCTTGGGCCAGGGAGGATCCTACGAGCAGTACTTC
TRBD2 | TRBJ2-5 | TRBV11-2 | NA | CASSLGGGVETQYF | TGTGCCAGCAGCTTAGGCGGGGGGGTCGAGACCCAGTACTTC
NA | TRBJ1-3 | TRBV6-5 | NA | CASSRTGSGNTIYF | TGTGCCAGCAGCCGTACAGGGTCTGGAAACACCATATATTTT
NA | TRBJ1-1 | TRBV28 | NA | CASSLWDSNTEAFF | TGTGCCAGCAGTTTGTGGGACTCCAACACTGAAGCTTTCTTT
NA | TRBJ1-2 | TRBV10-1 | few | CASRSIRVSYGYTF | TGCGCCAGCAGATCGATCAGGGTTAGCTATGGCTACACCTTC
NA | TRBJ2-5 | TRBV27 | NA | CASSSPPGETQYF | TGTGCCAGCAGTTCCCCCCCAGGGGAGACCCAGTACTTC
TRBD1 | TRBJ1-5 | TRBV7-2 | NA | CASSFSRGNNQPQHF | TGTGCCAGCAGCTTCAGCAGGGGGAACAATCAGCCCCAGCATTTT
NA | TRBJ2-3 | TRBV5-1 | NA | CASSFEPLSTDTQYF | TGCGCCAGCAGCTTCGAACCTTTAAGCACAGATACGCAGTATTTT
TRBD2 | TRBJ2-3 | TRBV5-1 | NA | CASSSGVGDTQYF | TGCGCCAGCAGTAGCGGGGTTGGAGATACGCAGTATTTT
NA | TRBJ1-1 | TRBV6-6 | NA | CASSQVPNTEAFF | TGTGCCAGCAGCCAGGTCCCGAACACTGAAGCTTTCTTT
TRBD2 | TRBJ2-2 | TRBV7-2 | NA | CASSLNRLAGAGELFF | TGTGCCAGCAGCTTAAATCGGCTAGCGGGGGCCGGGGAGCTGTTTTTT
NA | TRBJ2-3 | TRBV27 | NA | CASSLSINGRRTDTQYF | TGTGCCAGCAGTTTATCGATCAACGGGAGACGCACAGATACGCAGTATTTT
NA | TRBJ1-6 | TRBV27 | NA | CASSFSGVYNSPLHF | TGTGCCAGCAGTTTCTCTGGAGTCTATAATTCACCCCTCCACTTT
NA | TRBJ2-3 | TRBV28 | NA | CASRDTGTMAGDTQYF | TGTGCCAGCAGGGACACCGGGACAATGGCTGGAGATACGCAGTATTTT
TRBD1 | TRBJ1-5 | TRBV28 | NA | CASSTGQGNQPQHF | TGTGCCAGCAGTACCGGACAGGGGAATCAGCCCCAGCATTTT
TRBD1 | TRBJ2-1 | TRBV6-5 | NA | CASSDRVGGYNEQFF | TGTGCCAGCAGCGACAGGGTAGGGGGCTACAATGAGCAGTTCTTC
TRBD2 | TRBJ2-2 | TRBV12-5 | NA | CASGLKLAGLTGELFF | TGTGCTAGTGGTTTGAAACTAGCGGGATTGACCGGGGAGCTGTTTTTT
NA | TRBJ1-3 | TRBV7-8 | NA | CASSLVQQGYSGNTIYF | TGTGCCAGCAGCTTAGTGCAACAGGGCTACTCTGGAAACACCATATATTTT
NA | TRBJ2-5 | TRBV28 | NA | CAIRGPKAGQETQYF | TGTGCCATCCGGGGGCCAAAGGCGGGCCAAGAGACCCAGTACTTC
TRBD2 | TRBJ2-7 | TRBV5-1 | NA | CASSLRLAGRRAYEQYF | TGCGCCAGCAGCTTGCGACTAGCGGGACGGAGGGCCTACGAGCAGTACTTC
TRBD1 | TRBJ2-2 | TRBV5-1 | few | CASFQTGGAGELFF | TGCGCCAGCTTTCAAACAGGGGGCGCCGGGGAGCTGTTTTTT
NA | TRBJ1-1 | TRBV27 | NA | CASRAQWGRSNTEAFF | TGTGCCAGCAGGGCACAATGGGGCCGATCGAACACTGAAGCTTTCTTT
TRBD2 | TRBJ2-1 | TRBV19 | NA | CASSIDAGGPNYEQFF | TGTGCCAGTAGTATAGACGCGGGAGGGCCTAACTATGAGCAGTTCTTC
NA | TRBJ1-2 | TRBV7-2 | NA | CASSLGGGGGYGYTF | TGTGCCAGCAGCTTAGGAGGAGGGGGTGGCTATGGCTACACCTTC
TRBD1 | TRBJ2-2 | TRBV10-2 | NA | CASNHRDRAAGELFF | TGCGCCAGCAACCACCGGGACAGGGCTGCCGGGGAGCTGTTTTTT
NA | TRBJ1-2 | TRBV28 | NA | CASRLPSTGGGGYTF | TGTGCCAGCAGACTACCTTCGACGGGGGGTGGTGGCTACACCTTC
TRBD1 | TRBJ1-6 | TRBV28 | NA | CASSHKTPGGNSPLHF | TGTGCCAGCAGCCATAAGACCCCAGGGGGCAATTCACCCCTCCACTTT
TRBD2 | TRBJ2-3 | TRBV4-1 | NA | CASSHMPGLVRTDTQYF | TGCGCCAGCAGCCACATGCCGGGACTAGTTCGCACAGATACGCAGTATTTT
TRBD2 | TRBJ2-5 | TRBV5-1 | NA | CASSLAPGLAEGTQYF | TGCGCCAGCAGCTTGGCCCCTGGACTAGCAGAGGGGACCCAGTACTTC
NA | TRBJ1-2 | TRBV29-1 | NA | CSVVNRAETSYGYTF | TGCAGCGTTGTAAATAGGGCCGAGACTTCATATGGCTACACCTTC